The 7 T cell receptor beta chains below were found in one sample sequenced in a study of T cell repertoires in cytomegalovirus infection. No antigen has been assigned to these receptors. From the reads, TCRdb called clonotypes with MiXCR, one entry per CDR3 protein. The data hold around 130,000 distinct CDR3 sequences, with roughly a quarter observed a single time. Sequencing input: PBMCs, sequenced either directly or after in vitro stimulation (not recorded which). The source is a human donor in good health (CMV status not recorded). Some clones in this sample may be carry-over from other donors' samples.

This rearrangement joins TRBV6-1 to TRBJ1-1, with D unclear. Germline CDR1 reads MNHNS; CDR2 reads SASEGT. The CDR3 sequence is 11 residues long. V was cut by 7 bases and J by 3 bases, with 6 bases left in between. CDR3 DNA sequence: TGTGCCAGCAAGGCTGACACTGAAGCTTTCTTT. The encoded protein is CASKADTEAFF.

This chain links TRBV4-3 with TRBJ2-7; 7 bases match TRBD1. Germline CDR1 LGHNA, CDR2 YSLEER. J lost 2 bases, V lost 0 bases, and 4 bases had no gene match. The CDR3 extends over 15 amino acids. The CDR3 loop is CASSQDRQGPYEQYF. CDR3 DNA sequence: TGCGCCAGCAGCCAAGATCGACAGGGTCCCTACGAGCAGTACTTC.

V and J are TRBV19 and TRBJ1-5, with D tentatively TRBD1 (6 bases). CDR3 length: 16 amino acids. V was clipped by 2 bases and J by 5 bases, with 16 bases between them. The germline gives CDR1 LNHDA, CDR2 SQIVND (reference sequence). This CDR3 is CASSISSQGAHQPQHF. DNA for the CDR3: TGTGCCAGTAGTATATCGTCACAGGGAGCCCATCAGCCCCAGCATTTT.

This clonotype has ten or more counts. CDR3 amino acids: CASSPTGDNGNTIYF. For the CDR3, the DNA is TGTGCCAGCAGCCCAACAGGGGATAACGGAAACACCATATATTTT. The V gene is TRBV7-2, the J gene TRBJ1-3; 7 positions match TRBD1. V gave up 5 bases and J gave up 4 bases; unmatched junction bases: 8. The germline CDR1 and CDR2 sequences are SGHTA and FQGNSA. The length of the CDR3 is 15 residues.

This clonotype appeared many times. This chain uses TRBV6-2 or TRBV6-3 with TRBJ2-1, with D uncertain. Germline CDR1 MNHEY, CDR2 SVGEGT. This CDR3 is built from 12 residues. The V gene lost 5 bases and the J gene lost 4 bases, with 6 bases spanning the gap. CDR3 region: CASSRVYNEQFF. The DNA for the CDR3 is TGTGCCAGCAGTAGAGTATACAATGAGCAGTTCTTC.

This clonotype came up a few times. The CDR3 nucleotides are TGTGCCAGCAGTTCCGGGGGAGCGGGATTAGGGGTCTACAATGAGCAGTTCTTC. It codes for CASSSGGAGLGVYNEQFF. The genes are TRBV11-2 and TRBJ2-1, with 7 bases aligning to TRBD2. Germline trimming cut 6 bases from V and 3 bases from J; bases unmatched to any gene: 17. This CDR3 contains 18 residues. From germline, CDR1 is SGHAT and CDR2 FQNNGV.

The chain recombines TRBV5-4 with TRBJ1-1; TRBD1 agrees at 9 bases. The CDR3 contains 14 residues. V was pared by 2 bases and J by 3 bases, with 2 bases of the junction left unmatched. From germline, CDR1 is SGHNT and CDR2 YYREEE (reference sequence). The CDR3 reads CASSFNRGHTEAFF. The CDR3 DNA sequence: TGTGCCAGCAGCTTCAACAGGGGGCACACTGAAGCTTTCTTT.